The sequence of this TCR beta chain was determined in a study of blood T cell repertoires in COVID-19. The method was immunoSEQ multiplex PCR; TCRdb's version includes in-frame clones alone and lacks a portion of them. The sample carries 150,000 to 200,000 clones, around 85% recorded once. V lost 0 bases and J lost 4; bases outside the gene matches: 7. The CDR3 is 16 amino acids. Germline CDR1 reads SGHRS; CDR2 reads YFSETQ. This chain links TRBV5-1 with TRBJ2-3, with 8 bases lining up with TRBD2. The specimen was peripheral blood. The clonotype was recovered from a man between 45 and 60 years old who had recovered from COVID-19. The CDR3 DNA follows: TGCGCCAGCAGCTTGGTTAGCGGGATTGTGTCAGATACGCAGTATTTT. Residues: CASSLVSGIVSDTQYF.